These 15 T cell receptor beta chains were sequenced from one sample in a study of blood T cell repertoires in COVID-19. TCRdb's copy holds only in-frame clones and misses some; the assay was immunoSEQ multiplex PCR. Found here are roughly 280,000 clones, roughly 90% of them singletons; the top ten hold almost 2%. The specimen was peripheral blood. All receptors come from a man under 40 with active or convalescent COVID-19.

This chain connects TRBV5-1 to TRBJ1-5, with D possibly matching TRBD1 (5 bases). The germline gives CDR1 SGHRS, CDR2 YFSETQ. The CDR3 has 14 residues. The ends were cut back, 4 bases at V and 0 bases at J, with 8 bases in the middle. The CDR3, as DNA: TGCGCCAGCAGCCCCGGGGGTAGCAATCAGCCCCAGCATTTT. Protein product: CASSPGGSNQPQHF.

This clone occurred once. The CDR3 nucleotides read TGTGCCAGCAGCGCCCTGACAGAAATTGAGGGCTACACCTTC. Its protein is CASSALTEIEGYTF. The rearrangement joins TRBV9 to TRBJ1-2; perhaps TRBD1 as D (5 bases). From germline, CDR1 is SGDLS and CDR2 YYNGEE. This CDR3 has 14 residues. V shed 3 bases and J shed 8 bases, with 17 bases lying between them.

The rearrangement uses TRBV15 and TRBJ1-1; 12 positions match TRBD1. Trimming removed 4 bases from V and 4 bases from J; junction bases left unmatched: 10. This CDR3 has 17 amino acids. Germline V CDR1 and CDR2: LNHNV, YYDKDF (reference sequence). CDR3 nucleotide sequence: TGTGCCACCAGCAAGGGACAGGGGGCGGGTAGGAGCACTGAAGCTTTCTTT. It yields the protein CATSKGQGAGRSTEAFF.

The genes are TRBV6-2 or TRBV6-3 and TRBJ1-1; TRBD1 might be the D (6 bases). CDR1 is MNHEY, CDR2 SVGEGT, per germline. Trimming pared 6 bases from V and 4 bases from J, leaving 15 bases between. The CDR3 covers 14 residues. The CDR3 spells CASRPMGGGTEAFF. The CDR3 DNA sequence: TGTGCCAGCAGACCTATGGGAGGGGGCACTGAAGCTTTCTTT.

This clone was picked up a small number of times. V gene TRBV28 combines with J gene TRBJ1-2; TRBD1 aligns across 8 bases. This CDR3 is built from 13 residues. After removal of 5 bases from V and 7 bases from J, the junction contained 6 bases not matched to a gene. Germline V gene lookup returns CDR1 MDHEN and CDR2 SYDVKM. The CDR3 region has the DNA TGTGCCAGCAGTCTCGGACAGGGTGGTGGCTACACCTTC. This sequence encodes CASSLGQGGGYTF.

This chain joins TRBV7-2 and TRBJ1-2; 8 bases are shared with TRBD1. Germline-derived CDR1 and CDR2 are SGHTA and FQGNSA. V shed 5 bases and J 7 bases; nucleotides not matched to a gene: 6. The CDR3 contains 13 residues. The CDR3 coding sequence is TGTGCCAGCAGCCAAGGACAGGGACCTGGCTACACCTTC. It yields the protein CASSQGQGPGYTF.

This chain connects TRBV6-1 to TRBJ1-6, with 9 positions matching TRBD1. Germline assignment: CDR1 MNHNS and CDR2 SASEGT. This CDR3 comprises 18 residues. V shed 3 bases and J 0 bases; nucleotides not matched to a gene: 6. The CDR3: CASSELPTGGSYNSPLHF. Written as DNA, the CDR3 is TGTGCCAGCAGTGAGCTCCCGACAGGGGGCTCCTATAATTCACCCCTCCACTTT.

The J gene is TRBJ1-2, the V gene TRBV7-2, with D tentatively TRBD1 (6 bases). The V gene lost 1 base and the J gene lost 4 bases, with 16 bases spanning the gap. In germline, CDR1 is SGHTA, CDR2 FQGNSA. The CDR3 spans 16 residues. CDR3 sequence reads: CASSLGSWEGGYGYTF. The CDR3 DNA sequence: TGTGCCAGCAGCTTAGGGTCCTGGGAGGGGGGCTATGGCTACACCTTC.

The chain combines TRBV6-5 with TRBJ2-3; TRBD1 is a possible D gene (5 bases). CDR1 and CDR2 from the germline V gene are MNHEY and SVGAGI. The length of the CDR3 is 13 residues. Trimming took 8 bases from V and 2 from J, leaving 11 bases between them. The CDR3 bases are TGTGCCAGCGGTAGACAGACCACAGATACGCAGTATTTT. Translation gives CASGRQTTDTQYF.

This rearrangement joins TRBV9 to TRBJ1-1; 8 bases are a match to TRBD1. CDR1 is SGDLS, CDR2 YYNGEE, per germline. This CDR3 is 15 amino acids long. The trim removed 3 bases at V and 1 base at J, leaving 5 bases unmatched. The CDR3: CASSGHRGRNTEAFF. CDR3 nucleotide sequence: TGTGCCAGCAGCGGGCACAGGGGGAGGAACACTGAAGCTTTCTTT.

The rearrangement uses TRBV7-8 and TRBJ1-2; D remains unclear. The CDR3 length is 13 residues. Germline CDR1 SGHVS, CDR2 FQNEAQ. Trimming took off 1 base at V and 6 bases at J, with 9 bases between the two ends. The CDR3 loop reads CASSLVPRDGYTF. Written as DNA, the CDR3 is TGTGCCAGCAGCTTAGTCCCTCGGGATGGCTACACCTTC.

The chain joins TRBV6-5 to TRBJ1-2; the match to TRBD1 covers 8 bases. V was clipped by 4 bases and J by 3 bases; unmatched bases: 10. The CDR3 runs to 16 residues. CDR1 is MNHEY, CDR2 SVGAGI, per germline. The CDR3 DNA sequence: TGTGCCAGCAGTTCAACCCGGACAGGGTTGGACTATGGCTACACCTTC. Translation gives CASSSTRTGLDYGYTF.

This clone occurred once. The genes are TRBV28 and TRBJ2-3; no clear D. The germline gives CDR1 MDHEN, CDR2 SYDVKM. The CDR3 sequence is 15 residues long. Trimming left V 1 base short and J 2 bases short, with 10 bases between. The CDR3 DNA reads TGTGCCAGCAGTTTATCAGGCCTTCTCACAGATACGCAGTATTTT. It specifies CASSLSGLLTDTQYF.

The rearrangement joins TRBV7-3 to TRBJ2-6, with D possibly being TRBD2 (5 bases). Germline assignment: CDR1 SGHTA and CDR2 FQGTGA. V was trimmed by 5 bases and J by 0 bases, leaving 8 bases between them. CDR3 length: 15 amino acids. This CDR3 is CASSLSGSGANVLTF. The DNA for the CDR3 is TGTGCCAGCAGCCTGAGCGGCTCTGGGGCCAACGTCCTGACTTTC.

The chain has TRBV16 and TRBJ2-7; possibly TRBD2 for D (6 bases). This CDR3 is built from 15 residues. Germline-derived CDR1 and CDR2 are KGHSY and FQNENV. V was clipped by 4 bases and J by 3 bases, with 16 bases between them. The CDR3 protein is CASSPDFAGNYEQYF. The CDR3 nucleotides are TGTGCCAGCAGCCCCGACTTTGCGGGGAACTACGAGCAGTACTTC.